A selection of T cell receptor beta chains follows, all from one sample in a study of beta chain features in type 1 diabetes. Some clones are missing from TCRdb's copy, which holds only in-frame ones; the method was immunoSEQ multiplex PCR. Of around 430,000 clones in the sample, 25% to 35% were seen once. Source material: naive CD4+ T cells from blood. Receptors originate from a man in his late teens or twenties in good health. Each CDR3 is given with its conserved first and last residue. The D gene is left open where the match is weak. A clone size is listed for some rows: how often the clone was seen (once, few, many), or a class if it is expanded.

d_gene	v_gene	j_gene	abundance	CDR3nt	CDR3aa
TRBD2	TRBV10-3	TRBJ2-3	few	TGTGCCATCAGCGGGACTAACACAGATACGCAGTATTTT	CAISGTNTDTQYF
.	TRBV30	TRBJ2-1	.	TGTGCCTGGAGCCATGGTGGAGGGCAGTTCTTC	CAWSHGGGQFF
.	TRBV7-9	TRBJ2-2	.	TGTGCCAGCAGCTTATTGTCCGGGGAGCTGTTTTTT	CASSLLSGELFF
.	TRBV25-1	TRBJ1-5	few	TGTGCCAGCAGTGATACAGGGATTTCGCAGCCCCAGCATTTT	CASSDTGISQPQHF
.	TRBV29-1	TRBJ2-5	.	TGCAGCTTAAAAAAGACAGGATTGGAAGAGACCCAGTACTTC	CSLKKTGLEETQYF
.	TRBV7-3	TRBJ2-1	few	TGTGCCAGCAGCCCGGGACTCCGGGATGAGCAGTTCTTC	CASSPGLRDEQFF
TRBD1	TRBV2	TRBJ2-1	.	TGTGCCAGCAGTGGGGACAGGGCCTACAATGAGCAGTTCTTC	CASSGDRAYNEQFF
.	TRBV2	TRBJ2-7	few	TGTGCCAGCAGTGAGTTCGGGCCCCGGGTCGAGCAGTACTTC	CASSEFGPRVEQYF
.	TRBV19	TRBJ2-1	.	TGTGCCACCGGACGGATCGGTGAGCAGTTCTTC	CATGRIGEQFF
.	TRBV29-1	TRBJ1-4	.	TGCAGCGTCCTGGGACCCCCGGATGGAAAACTGTTTTTT	CSVLGPPDGKLFF
.	TRBV7-9	TRBJ1-2	.	TGTGCCAGCAGCCCCTGGGACACTATCTATGGCTACACCTTC	CASSPWDTIYGYTF
.	TRBV7-6	TRBJ2-1	once	TGTGCCAGCAGTCGGCTCTCCTCCGCGGAGGTCTCCTACAATGAGCAGTTCTTC	CASSRLSSAEVSYNEQFF
.	TRBV10-2	TRBJ1-5	.	TGCGCCAGCAGTCCACTGGATCAGCCCCAGCATTTT	CASSPLDQPQHF
.	TRBV7-9	TRBJ2-7	.	TGTGCCAGCAGCTTGGGTACATTCTACGAGCAGTACTTC	CASSLGTFYEQYF
TRBD2	TRBV7-9	TRBJ2-1	few	TGTGCCAGCAGTCGGACTAGCGGGACTAGCTCCTACAATGAGCAGTTCTTC	CASSRTSGTSSYNEQFF
.	TRBV29-1	TRBJ2-1	few	TGCAGCATTCAGAGCGGGTCCTCCTACAATGAGCAGTTCTTC	CSIQSGSSYNEQFF
.	TRBV5-4	TRBJ2-3	few	TGTGCCAGTTCTCCGACAGCCACCACAGATACGCAGTATTTT	CASSPTATTDTQYF
.	TRBV27	TRBJ1-2	.	TGTGCCAGCCGACCCGCGGCAAGGAACTATGGCTACACCTTC	CASRPAARNYGYTF
.	TRBV10-3	TRBJ2-7	few	TGTGCCTCTACGCGAGCGGGACACCTCTACGAGCAGTACTTC	CASTRAGHLYEQYF
TRBD1	TRBV20-1	TRBJ2-7	.	TGCAGTGTCGGGACAGGGAACGAGCAGTACTTC	CSVGTGNEQYF
.	TRBV7-2	TRBJ2-1	.	TGTGCCAGCAGCTTGATGTACGAGAATGAGCAGTTCTTC	CASSLMYENEQFF
.	TRBV30	TRBJ2-1	.	TGTGCCTGGAGTGTACGGGCAAATGAGCAGTTCTTC	CAWSVRANEQFF
.	TRBV13	TRBJ2-7	.	TGTGCCAGCAGTTCCGTCAGGGCGGGGGAGCAGTACTTC	CASSSVRAGEQYF
.	TRBV29-1	TRBJ2-5	.	TGCAGCGCGCTCTCAGGGGCGCGGGAGACCCAGTACTTC	CSALSGARETQYF
TRBD1	TRBV11-2	TRBJ1-2	.	TGTGCCAGCAGCTCAGCAGGACAGGGGAACTATGGCTACACCTTC	CASSSAGQGNYGYTF
.	TRBV29-1	TRBJ2-7	few	TGCAGCGTTAGGGTAAACCACGAGCAGTACTTC	CSVRVNHEQYF
TRBD2	TRBV5-1	TRBJ2-1	.	TGCGCCAGCAGAACCGGGACTAGCTCCTACAATGAGCAGTTCTTC	CASRTGTSSYNEQFF
TRBD1	TRBV7-3	TRBJ1-1	few	TGTGCCAGCAGCTTAAGAGGACAGGGGCTCACTGAAGCTTTCTTT	CASSLRGQGLTEAFF
.	TRBV7-9	TRBJ2-7	.	TGTGCCAGCAGCTCGACCTACGAGCAGTACTTC	CASSSTYEQYF
TRBD2	TRBV27	TRBJ2-1	.	TGTGCCAGCAGGAAGACTAGCGGGAGGATAGATAATGAGCAGTTCTTC	CASRKTSGRIDNEQFF
TRBD1	TRBV5-1	TRBJ1-2	few	TGCGCCAGCAGCTCTCAGACAGGGTACGGCTACACCTTC	CASSSQTGYGYTF
TRBD1	TRBV30	TRBJ2-2	.	TGTGCCTGGAGGGACAGGGGCACCGGGGAGCTGTTTTTT	CAWRDRGTGELFF
.	TRBV10-3	TRBJ2-3	few	TGTGCCATCAGACATGTGGGCACAGATACGCAGTATTTT	CAIRHVGTDTQYF
.	TRBV28	TRBJ1-2	.	TGTGCCAGCAGTTTCGGCAGGGAAATCACCTTC	CASSFGREITF
.	TRBV5-4	TRBJ2-5	.	TGTGCCAGCAGTGATAAACAGGGCTTCCAAGAGACCCAGTACTTC	CASSDKQGFQETQYF
TRBD1	TRBV25-1	TRBJ1-3	few	TGTGCCAGCAGTGTGACAGGGGCCTCTGGAAACACCATATATTTT	CASSVTGASGNTIYF
TRBD2	TRBV29-1	TRBJ2-3	few	TGCAGCGTTGGACTAGCGGTCAGCACAGATACGCAGTATTTT	CSVGLAVSTDTQYF
TRBD1	TRBV18	TRBJ2-1	.	TGTGCCAGCTCACCAAGACAGGGGGCGGATGAGCAGTTCTTC	CASSPRQGADEQFF
.	TRBV19	TRBJ2-7	.	TGTGCCAGTAGTATCACCGGGGCCAACTACGAGCAGTACTTC	CASSITGANYEQYF
.	TRBV18	TRBJ2-5	.	TGTGCCAGCTCACCAGGGGTGGAGACCCAGTACTTC	CASSPGVETQYF
TRBD2	TRBV18	TRBJ2-1	few	TGTGCCAGCTCACCTATAGCCGGGACTAGCGGAGACAATGAGCAGTTCTTC	CASSPIAGTSGDNEQFF
.	TRBV27	TRBJ2-1	few	TGTGCCAGCAGTTCTCAGTCTTGGGGGGGCGGTGAGCAGTTCTTC	CASSSQSWGGGEQFF
TRBD2	TRBV4-3	TRBJ2-7	few	TGCGCCAGCAGCCACCAACTAGCGCCAAGCTACGAGCAGTACTTC	CASSHQLAPSYEQYF
.	TRBV7-9	TRBJ2-1	.	TGTGCCAGCAGCCTCCCGGTGAGCTCCTACAATGAGCAGTTCTTC	CASSLPVSSYNEQFF
TRBD2	TRBV9	TRBJ2-3	.	TGTGCCAGCAGCGCTAGCGGGAGCACAGATACGCAGTATTTT	CASSASGSTDTQYF
TRBD2	TRBV27	TRBJ2-6	.	TGTGCCAGCAGAAGCGGGAGTGGGGCCAACGTCCTGACTTTC	CASRSGSGANVLTF
.	TRBV7-9	TRBJ2-1	.	TGTGCCAGCAGCGGGGACTGGAAATCCTACAATGAGCAGTTCTTC	CASSGDWKSYNEQFF
TRBD2	TRBV11-2	TRBJ2-3	.	TGTGCCAGCAGCTTAGATCAGGCGGGAGGCGGCACAGATACGCAGTATTTT	CASSLDQAGGGTDTQYF
.	TRBV29-1	TRBJ1-1	.	TGCAGCGTTCTACCAGGAGGCCCTGAAGCTTTCTTT	CSVLPGGPEAFF
.	TRBV4-1	TRBJ1-2	.	TGCGCCAGCAGCCAAGCCGGACAGCACGGCTACACCTTC	CASSQAGQHGYTF
TRBD2	TRBV29-1	TRBJ2-1	.	TGCAGCACCCATTATATGCTAGCGGGAGTGGGTGAGCAGTTCTTC	CSTHYMLAGVGEQFF
.	TRBV28	TRBJ2-1	.	TGTGCCAGCAGTTCCCTTTACCATGAGCAGTTCTTC	CASSSLYHEQFF
TRBD1	TRBV27	TRBJ2-3	.	TGTGCCAGCAGGATCCCGGGACAGGGGTCAGATACGCAGTATTTT	CASRIPGQGSDTQYF
TRBD2	TRBV4-2	TRBJ2-1	.	TGTGCCAGCAGCTTAGAGGGGTGGACTAGCGTTTACAATGAGCAGTTCTTC	CASSLEGWTSVYNEQFF
.	TRBV29-1	TRBJ2-3	.	TGCAGCGTTGACGGGGACAAGAACTTCTTAGATACGCAGTATTTT	CSVDGDKNFLDTQYF